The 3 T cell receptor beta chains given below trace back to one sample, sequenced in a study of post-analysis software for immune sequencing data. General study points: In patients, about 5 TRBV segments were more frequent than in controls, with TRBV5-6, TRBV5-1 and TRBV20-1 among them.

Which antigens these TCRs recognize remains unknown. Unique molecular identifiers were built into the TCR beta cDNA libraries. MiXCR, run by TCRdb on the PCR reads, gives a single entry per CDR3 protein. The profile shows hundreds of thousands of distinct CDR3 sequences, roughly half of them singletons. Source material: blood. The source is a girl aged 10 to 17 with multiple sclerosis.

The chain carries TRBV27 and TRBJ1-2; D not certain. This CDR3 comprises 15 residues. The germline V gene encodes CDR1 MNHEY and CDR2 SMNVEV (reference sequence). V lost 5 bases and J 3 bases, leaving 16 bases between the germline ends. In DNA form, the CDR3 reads TGTGCCAGCAGTAGGGCGAGGGATTCGGACTATGGCTACACCTTC. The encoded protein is CASSRARDSDYGYTF.

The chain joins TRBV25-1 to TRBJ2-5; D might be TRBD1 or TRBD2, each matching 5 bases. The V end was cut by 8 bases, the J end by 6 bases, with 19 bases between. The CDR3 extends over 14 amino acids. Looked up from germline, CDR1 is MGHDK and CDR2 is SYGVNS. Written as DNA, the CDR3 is TGTGCCAGCGCGAATCAGGGACGCCTGAAGACCCAGTACTTC. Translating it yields CASANQGRLKTQYF.

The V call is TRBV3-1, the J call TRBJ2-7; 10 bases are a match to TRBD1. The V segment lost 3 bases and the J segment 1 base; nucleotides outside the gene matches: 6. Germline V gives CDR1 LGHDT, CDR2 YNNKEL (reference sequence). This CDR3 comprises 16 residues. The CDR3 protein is CASSQGTGVRSYEQYF. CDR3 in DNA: TGTGCCAGCAGCCAGGGGACAGGGGTTCGGTCCTACGAGCAGTACTTC.